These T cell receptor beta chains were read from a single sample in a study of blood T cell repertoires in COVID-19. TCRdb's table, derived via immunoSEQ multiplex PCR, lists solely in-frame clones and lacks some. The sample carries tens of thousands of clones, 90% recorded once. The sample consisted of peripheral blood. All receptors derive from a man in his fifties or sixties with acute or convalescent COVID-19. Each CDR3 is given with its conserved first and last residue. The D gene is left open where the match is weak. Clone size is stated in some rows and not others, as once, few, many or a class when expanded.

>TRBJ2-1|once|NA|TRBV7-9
CASSSPRGGYNEQFF
TGTGCCAGCAGCTCCCCACGCGGAGGGTACAATGAGCAGTTCTTC
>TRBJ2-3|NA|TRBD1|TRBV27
CASSPLDRGTHGTDTQYF
TGTGCCAGCAGTCCGCTGGACAGGGGAACACACGGCACAGATACGCAGTATTTT
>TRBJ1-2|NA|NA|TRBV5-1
CASSLASQGEGANYGYTF
TGCGCCAGCAGCTTGGCCAGTCAAGGGGAAGGAGCTAACTATGGCTACACCTTC
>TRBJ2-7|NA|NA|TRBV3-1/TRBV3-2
CASSLISGEQYF
TGTGCCAGCAGCCTCATTTCGGGCGAGCAGTACTTC
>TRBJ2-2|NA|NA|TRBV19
CASRNLVAGELFF
TGTGCCAGTAGAAACTTAGTTGCGGGGGAGCTGTTTTTT
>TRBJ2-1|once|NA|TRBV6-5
CASRQDYNEQFF
TGTGCCAGCAGGCAGGATTACAATGAGCAGTTCTTC
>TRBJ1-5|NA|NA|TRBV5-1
CASSLTAGRQPQHF
TGCGCCAGCAGCTTGACGGCAGGGCGCCAGCCCCAGCATTTT
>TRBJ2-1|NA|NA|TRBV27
CASSFRRARYNEQFF
TGTGCCAGCAGTTTCCGGAGGGCCCGGTACAATGAGCAGTTCTTC
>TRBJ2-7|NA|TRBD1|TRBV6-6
CASHPGQGSGVQYF
TGTGCCAGCCATCCGGGACAGGGCTCTGGGGTGCAGTACTTC
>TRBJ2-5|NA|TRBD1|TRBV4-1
CASSQRAGGPQETQYF
TGCGCCAGCAGCCAAAGGGCAGGGGGCCCCCAGGAGACCCAGTACTTC
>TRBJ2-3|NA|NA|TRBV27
CASSLGRPGSSTDTQYF
TGTGCCAGCAGTTTAGGGAGGCCAGGGTCCAGCACAGATACGCAGTATTTT